Listed below are T cell receptor beta chains from one sample, sequenced in a study of T cells in localized non-small cell lung cancer. Assay used: immunoSEQ multiplex PCR; TCRdb lists only in-frame clones, some missing. The sample carries tens of thousands of clones, approximately 84% recorded once. Sequenced material: peripheral blood, taken before any cancer treatment. The origin of the receptors is an older female donor with stage I lung adenocarcinoma. CDR3s leave out the opening cysteine and the closing phenylalanine or tryptophan.

cdr3_length: 13; v_call: TRBV25-1; cdr3_aa: ASSEVGGSGNTIY
cdr3_length: 11; v_call: TRBV10-3; cdr3_aa: AISGTVTYEQY
cdr3_length: 11; v_call: TRBV5-1; cdr3_aa: ASTPTGGYEQY
cdr3_length: 12; v_call: TRBV6-5; cdr3_aa: ASNPGGRPDTQY
cdr3_length: 11; v_call: TRBV7-3; cdr3_aa: ASSLKQGSGYT
cdr3_length: 15; v_call: TRBV19; cdr3_aa: ASSLLAGFLNTGELF
cdr3_length: 10; v_call: TRBV29-1; cdr3_aa: SVGTGNTEAF
cdr3_length: 11; v_call: TRBV5-1; cdr3_aa: ASSPGTFEKLF
cdr3_length: 12; v_call: TRBV18; cdr3_aa: ASSPLKQGGGYT
cdr3_length: 15; v_call: TRBV11-2; cdr3_aa: ASSLVGTGGKSYGYT
cdr3_length: 15; v_call: TRBV7-6; cdr3_aa: ASSQRAGTGVRYEQY
cdr3_length: 15; v_call: TRBV13; cdr3_aa: ASTLHNRETPGSEAF
cdr3_length: 9; v_call: TRBV6-1; cdr3_aa: ASSPLTESF
cdr3_length: 15; v_call: TRBV15; cdr3_aa: ATSRDAAPARADTQY
cdr3_length: 12; v_call: TRBV5-4; cdr3_aa: ASSGGTSSYEQY
cdr3_length: 14; v_call: TRBV6-5; cdr3_aa: ASSYQTASGANVLT
cdr3_length: 12; v_call: TRBV7-9; cdr3_aa: ASSLGGGESPLH
cdr3_length: 13; v_call: TRBV6-1; cdr3_aa: ASSETGNGDYEQY
cdr3_length: 11; v_call: TRBV9; cdr3_aa: ASSVSGITEAF
cdr3_length: 12; v_call: TRBV6-1; cdr3_aa: ATVASEGDEKLF
cdr3_length: 13; v_call: TRBV5-1; cdr3_aa: ASSLGPEASSPLH
cdr3_length: 14; v_call: TRBV12-2; cdr3_aa: ASRLVSPGQSKGYT
cdr3_length: 13; v_call: TRBV5-5; cdr3_aa: ASSLGPHTRGAQY
cdr3_length: 17; v_call: TRBV7-2; cdr3_aa: ASSLAVLWGDGSYNEQF
cdr3_length: 13; v_call: TRBV7-6; cdr3_aa: ASSLGQGFYYGYT
cdr3_length: 13; v_call: TRBV6-1; cdr3_aa: ASSAAALGTGELF
cdr3_length: 13; v_call: TRBV7-9; cdr3_aa: ASSLRAGATDTQY
cdr3_length: 9; v_call: TRBV30; cdr3_aa: AWSGTYGYT
cdr3_length: 10; v_call: TRBV7-8; cdr3_aa: ASSKTVYEQY
cdr3_length: 11; v_call: TRBV5-6; cdr3_aa: ASSLGGPTEAF
cdr3_length: 10; v_call: TRBV11-2; cdr3_aa: ASSFSGDTQY
cdr3_length: 10; v_call: TRBV7-2; cdr3_aa: ASSLERGPQH
cdr3_length: 14; v_call: TRBV12-5; cdr3_aa: ASGLGKGPEAYEQY
cdr3_length: 10; v_call: TRBV10-3; cdr3_aa: AISGGNYGYT
cdr3_length: 12; v_call: TRBV6-4; cdr3_aa: ASSLTGGQTEAF
cdr3_length: 11; v_call: TRBV18; cdr3_aa: ASSPTGRGEAF
cdr3_length: 14; v_call: TRBV4-1; cdr3_aa: ASRQGISGTTDTQY
cdr3_length: 13; v_call: TRBV10-3; cdr3_aa: AISEGTGTQETQY
cdr3_length: 11; v_call: TRBV19; cdr3_aa: ASSMGDRDGYT
cdr3_length: 13; v_call: TRBV5-1; cdr3_aa: ASSLSSSSGNTIY
cdr3_length: 11; v_call: TRBV25-1; cdr3_aa: ASSEYVDYGYT
cdr3_length: 14; v_call: TRBV14; cdr3_aa: ASSLLAQSSYNEQF
cdr3_length: 12; v_call: TRBV6-6; cdr3_aa: ASSYMGTYNEQF
cdr3_length: 13; v_call: TRBV7-3; cdr3_aa: ASSLVQGYDSPLH
cdr3_length: 14; v_call: TRBV5-6; cdr3_aa: ASSFGEVGRDNEQF
cdr3_length: 13; v_call: TRBV7-3; cdr3_aa: ASSLSSGASETQY
cdr3_length: 13; v_call: TRBV19; cdr3_aa: ASSTSGGSADTQY
cdr3_length: 12; v_call: TRBV2; cdr3_aa: ASARKGDTGELF
cdr3_length: 12; v_call: TRBV18; cdr3_aa: ASSSAGSSYEQY
cdr3_length: 10; v_call: TRBV6-6; cdr3_aa: ASSWTNEKLF
cdr3_length: 11; v_call: TRBV6-5; cdr3_aa: ATRETSTYEQY
cdr3_length: 10; v_call: TRBV14; cdr3_aa: ASSQGPTEAF
cdr3_length: 11; v_call: TRBV6-1; cdr3_aa: ASLGLRGDTIY
cdr3_length: 12; v_call: TRBV10-3; cdr3_aa: AISDVGNSDEQF
cdr3_length: 12; v_call: TRBV10-2; cdr3_aa: ASSPTSGIYEQY
cdr3_length: 12; v_call: TRBV27; cdr3_aa: ASSSFRDPFEQY
cdr3_length: 12; v_call: TRBV5-1; cdr3_aa: ASSFAGPGYGYT
cdr3_length: 13; v_call: TRBV9; cdr3_aa: ASTPLGQGTDTQY
cdr3_length: 14; v_call: TRBV10-1; cdr3_aa: ASSDIGTSGSYEQY
cdr3_length: 14; v_call: TRBV5-6; cdr3_aa: ASSLGPQGALDEAF